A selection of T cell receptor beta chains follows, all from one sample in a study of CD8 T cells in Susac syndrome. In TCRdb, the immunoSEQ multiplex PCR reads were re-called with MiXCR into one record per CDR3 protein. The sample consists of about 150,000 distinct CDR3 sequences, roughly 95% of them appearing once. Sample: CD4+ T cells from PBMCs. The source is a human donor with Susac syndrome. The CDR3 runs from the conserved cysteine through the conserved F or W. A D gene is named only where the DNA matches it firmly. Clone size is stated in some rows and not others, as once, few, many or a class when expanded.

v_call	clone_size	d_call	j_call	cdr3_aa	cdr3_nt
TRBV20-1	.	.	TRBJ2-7	CSARDENRVHEQYF	TGCAGTGCTAGAGATGAGAACAGGGTGCACGAGCAGTACTTC
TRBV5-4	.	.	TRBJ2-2	CASSPPGYNTGELFF	TGTGCCAGCAGCCCCCCGGGCTACAACACCGGGGAGCTGTTTTTT
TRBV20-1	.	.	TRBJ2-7	CSASWRRGNEQYF	TGCAGTGCTAGCTGGCGGAGGGGGAACGAGCAGTACTTC
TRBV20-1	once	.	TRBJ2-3	CSARKDASSTDTQYF	TGCAGTGCTAGAAAGGACGCCTCTAGCACAGATACGCAGTATTTT
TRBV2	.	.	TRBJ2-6	CASSEQGMGPGANVLTF	TGTGCCAGCAGTGAACAGGGCATGGGCCCTGGGGCCAACGTCCTGACTTTC
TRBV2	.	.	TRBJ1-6	CASSENNSPLHF	TGTGCCAGCAGTGAGAATAATTCACCCCTCCACTTT
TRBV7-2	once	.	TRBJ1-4	CASSLGPIEKLFF	TGTGCCAGCAGCTTAGGACCAATTGAAAAACTGTTTTTT
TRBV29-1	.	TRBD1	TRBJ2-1	CSVDTGGSYNEQFF	TGCAGCGTTGATACAGGGGGCTCCTACAATGAGCAGTTCTTC
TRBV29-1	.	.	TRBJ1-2	CSAQGSSGYTF	TGCAGCGCCCAGGGGTCGAGCGGCTACACCTTC
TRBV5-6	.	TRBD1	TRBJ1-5	CASSLGQVNQPQHF	TGTGCCAGCAGTTTAGGACAGGTCAATCAGCCCCAGCATTTT
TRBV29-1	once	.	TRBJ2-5	CSADPGGETQYF	TGCAGCGCCGACCCCGGAGGGGAGACCCAGTACTTC
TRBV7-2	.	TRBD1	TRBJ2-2	CASSLIGTGDTGELFF	TGTGCCAGCAGCTTAATCGGGACAGGGGACACCGGGGAGCTGTTTTTT
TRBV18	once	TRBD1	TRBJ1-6	CASSQTSGTGVSPLHF	TGTGCCAGCTCACAAACCTCCGGGACAGGGGTCTCACCCCTCCACTTT
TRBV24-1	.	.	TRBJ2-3	CATQERGDTQYF	TGTGCCACCCAGGAACGTGGAGATACGCAGTATTTT
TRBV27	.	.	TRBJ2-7	CASSPLGRSYEQYF	TGTGCCAGCAGTCCCCTTGGACGATCCTACGAGCAGTACTTC
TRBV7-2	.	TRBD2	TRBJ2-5	CASSFGTSLQETQYF	TGTGCCAGCAGCTTCGGGACTAGCCTCCAAGAGACCCAGTACTTC
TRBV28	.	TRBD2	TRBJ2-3	CASPSPGAGGDHTQYF	TGTGCCAGCCCCTCCCCAGGGGCGGGAGGTGATCATACGCAGTATTTT
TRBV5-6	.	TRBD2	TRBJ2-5	CASSSLAGGMETQYF	TGTGCCAGCAGCTCACTAGCGGGAGGAATGGAGACCCAGTACTTC
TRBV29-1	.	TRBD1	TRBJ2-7	CSVGQGSYEQYF	TGCAGCGTTGGACAGGGGTCCTACGAGCAGTACTTC
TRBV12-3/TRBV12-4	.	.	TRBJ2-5	CASSFTGRPGTQYF	TGTGCCAGCAGTTTCACAGGGCGTCCGGGGACCCAGTACTTC
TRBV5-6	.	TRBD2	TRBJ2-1	CASSLVRTSGNNEQFF	TGTGCCAGCAGCTTGGTTCGGACTAGCGGGAACAATGAGCAGTTCTTC
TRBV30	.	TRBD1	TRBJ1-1	CAWSSRRGRSTEAFF	TGTGCCTGGAGTTCCCGAAGGGGGCGCAGCACTGAAGCTTTCTTT
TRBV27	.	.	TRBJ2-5	CASRSGGPSATQYF	TGTGCCAGCAGGTCGGGGGGCCCTTCCGCGACCCAGTACTTC